The clone carrying this T cell receptor beta chain has a count of ten or more. The data originate from a study of Graves' ophthalmopathy and Graves' hyperthyroidism. Beta-chain TCR CDR3 regions were amplified from RNA transcripts. The first round was an RT-PCR with HTBI primers, and the second round was a multiplex PCR. TCRdb analysed the multiplex PCR reads with MiXCR anew, one entry per CDR3 protein. The table lists around 1,000,000 distinct CDR3 sequences, about 38% of them singletons. CDR3 length: 12 amino acids. Between the trimmed V and J ends, which lost 6 bases and 6 bases, there was a span of 11 bases.

The clonotype comes from an adult man with Graves' hyperthyroidism. The genes are TRBV12-3 or TRBV12-4 and TRBJ1-2, with D maybe TRBD1 (5 bases). The sample consisted of peripheral blood or thyroid tissue (not recorded which). This CDR3 reads CASSLRGDGYTF. The DNA of the CDR3 is TGTGCCAGCAGCTTACGAGGGGATGGCTACACCTTC.